This is a list of T cell receptor beta chains from one sample in a study of shared clonotypes between healthy human individuals. Some clones are missing from TCRdb's copy, which holds only in-frame ones; the method was immunoSEQ multiplex PCR. Here the sample spans about 110,000 clones, approximately 70% being singletons. Sequenced input: memory CD8+ T cells sorted from blood. All receptors come from a young woman in good health. Both conserved end residues are part of each CDR3. D genes are given only for firm matches. Rows may omit the clone size; those that give it use once, few, many or a size class.

abundance	d_gene	v_gene	j_gene	len	CDR3aa	CDR3nt
few	NA	TRBV11-2	TRBJ2-2	16	CASSLGGRGITGELFF	TGTGCCAGCAGCTTAGGTGGTAGAGGGATCACCGGGGAGCTGTTTTTT
NA	TRBD2	TRBV7-3	TRBJ2-2	16	CASSLLGLAGTGELFF	TGTGCCAGCAGCTTATTAGGACTAGCGGGAACCGGGGAGCTGTTTTTT
NA	TRBD2	TRBV19	TRBJ2-3	15	CASSLLALSGDTQYF	TGTGCCAGTAGTCTACTAGCGTTATCGGGAGATACGCAGTATTTT
NA	NA	TRBV27	TRBJ2-7	12	CASHNPPYEQYF	TGTGCCAGCCATAACCCCCCTTACGAGCAGTACTTC
NA	TRBD1	TRBV25-1	TRBJ1-1	14	CASSGDRGHTEAFF	TGTGCCAGCAGTGGTGACAGGGGGCACACTGAAGCTTTCTTT
NA	NA	TRBV19	TRBJ1-1	14	CASSIWGVGTEAFF	TGTGCCAGTAGTATTTGGGGGGTTGGCACTGAAGCTTTCTTT
NA	NA	TRBV29-1	TRBJ2-5	13	CSALGTVDETQYF	TGCAGCGCCCTCGGGACGGTCGACGAGACCCAGTACTTC
once	NA	TRBV6-5	TRBJ2-7	10	CASSGHEQYF	TGTGCCAGCAGCGGGCACGAGCAGTACTTC
many	NA	TRBV27	TRBJ2-7	14	CASRQGALLDEQYF	TGTGCCAGCAGGCAGGGAGCTCTTTTAGACGAGCAGTACTTC
NA	TRBD1	TRBV5-1	TRBJ2-3	15	CASSYGQGATDTQYF	TGCGCCAGCAGTTACGGACAGGGGGCCACAGATACGCAGTATTTT
NA	NA	TRBV30	TRBJ1-3	13	CAWSRGSGNTIYF	TGTGCCTGGAGTAGGGGCTCTGGAAACACCATATATTTT
NA	NA	TRBV7-8	TRBJ1-1	12	CASSQRAGAPFF	TGTGCCAGCAGCCAAAGGGCAGGGGCGCCTTTCTTT
NA	TRBD1	TRBV28	TRBJ2-7	15	CASSFSGQGVVEQYF	TGTGCCAGCAGTTTTTCGGGACAGGGGGTGGTCGAGCAGTACTTC
few	TRBD2	TRBV6-4	TRBJ2-1	15	CASSLLAGVGNEQFF	TGTGCCAGCAGTCTACTAGCGGGAGTAGGCAATGAGCAGTTCTTC
NA	TRBD1	TRBV7-9	TRBJ1-5	16	CASSDDRGHSNQPQHF	TGTGCCAGCAGCGATGACAGGGGGCATAGCAATCAGCCCCAGCATTTT
once	NA	TRBV18	TRBJ1-2	18	CASSPVPPLRQDCYGYTF	TGTGCCAGCTCACCGGTGCCCCCGTTACGACAGGATTGCTATGGCTACACCTTC
NA	NA	TRBV28	TRBJ1-1	18	CASSSSVEAVSMNTEAFF	TGTGCCAGCAGTTCCTCGGTGGAGGCAGTTAGTATGAACACTGAAGCTTTCTTT
many	NA	TRBV19	TRBJ2-7	11	CASSSSYEQYF	TGTGCCAGCTCTTCTTCATACGAGCAGTACTTC
NA	NA	TRBV25-1	TRBJ2-7	14	CASSTRDNSYEQYF	TGTGCCAGCAGTACCCGGGACAACTCTTACGAGCAGTACTTC
NA	NA	TRBV29-1	TRBJ2-1	16	CSVDSSANNYNNEQFF	TGCAGCGTCGACTCTAGCGCCAACAACTACAACAATGAGCAGTTCTTC
once	NA	TRBV19	TRBJ2-3	14	CASSRYRVTDTQYF	TGTGCCAGTAGTCGGTACAGAGTCACAGATACGCAGTATTTT
once	TRBD1	TRBV5-1	TRBJ2-1	15	CASSRDSQSYNEQFF	TGCGCCAGCAGCCGGGACAGTCAGTCCTACAATGAGCAGTTCTTC
once	TRBD1	TRBV28	TRBJ2-7	14	CASSFPGGRDEQYF	TGTGCCAGCAGTTTCCCAGGGGGCAGGGACGAGCAGTACTTC
few	TRBD1	TRBV19	TRBJ1-5	14	CASSSTGGNQPQHF	TGTGCCAGTAGTAGCACAGGGGGCAATCAGCCCCAGCATTTT